Many counts were recorded for the clone carrying this TCR beta chain. Time point noted: sample taken at primary tumor resection. Unsorted whole RNA samples from tumor, nontumor lung or frozen PBMC were sequenced. The data were obtained in a study of spatial heterogeneity in lung cancer. Single TCR cDNA molecules each had their own unique molecular identifier. TCRdb reanalysed the 5' RACE reads using MiXCR and keeps one entry per CDR3 protein. The table lists about 39,000 distinct CDR3 sequences, around 5.8% of them singletons, with 11% in the top ten. Germline CDR1 is DFQATT and CDR2 is SNEGSKA (reference sequence). CDR3 size: 18 residues. Trimming at V came to 0 bases and at J to 0 bases, leaving 14 bases not matched to a gene.

The chain employs TRBV20-1 and TRBJ2-7, with 7 bases that match TRBD2. The specimen was PBMCs, collected at surgery. This receptor was identified in a male donor with early-stage non-small cell lung cancer. CDR3 residues: CSARDPGRAGFYSYEQYF. Here the CDR3 DNA reads TGCAGTGCTAGAGATCCGGGCCGAGCGGGGTTCTACTCCTACGAGCAGTACTTC.